This TCR beta chain was obtained from a study of T cell changes during pregnancy in multiple sclerosis (dated by TCRdb to about 2019). Describing the broader study: The study examined how the T cell repertoire changed over the course of pregnancy in women with multiple sclerosis.

V is clipped by 4 bases and J by 2 bases, and the sequence between their germline boundaries is 12 bases long. Counted from cysteine to phenylalanine, this CDR3 has 14 amino acids. CDR3 DNA only is kept here, 42 bases in frame from base 1. CDR1 is given as SGHKS and CDR2 as YYEKEE, both from the germline V gene (reference sequence). Library creation used the immunoSEQ multiplex PCR assay. TCRdb's version of the immuneACCESS table is confined to in-frame rearrangements and falls short of the full clone set. An unresolved V gene accounts for under half of the shortfall where checked; the remainder is of unknown origin. The sample table lists tens of thousands of clones, roughly 90% of them with a count of one. Clones ranked in the top ten supply around 2% of the sample. About this clone: The target of this receptor is not known. Base quality data are lacking; no much larger clone is found one base away.

The TCR comes from a female donor in good health, enrolled as a control in a pregnancy study. The sequence links TRBV5-5 to TRBJ1-1; the D gene remains uncertain. The material sequenced was peripheral blood, taken in the first trimester of pregnancy. CDR3 protein: CASSQQRLNTEAFF. Read as DNA, the sequence is TGTGCCAGCAGCCAACAACGACTCAACACTGAAGCTTTCTTT.